These 18 T cell receptor beta chains were sequenced from one sample in a study of blood T cell repertoires in COVID-19. The table came from immunoSEQ multiplex PCR; TCRdb's copy has only in-frame clones and leaves some out. This table holds roughly 180,000 clones, roughly 86% found once. Sequencing input: peripheral blood. Source of these receptors: a middle-aged man who had recovered from COVID-19.

The chain is built from TRBV19 and TRBJ1-2, with D unclear. Per germline, CDR1 LNHDA and CDR2 SQIVND (reference sequence). V was shortened by 5 bases and J by 1 base, with 11 bases between the two germline ends. The CDR3 length is 14 residues. DNA of the CDR3: TGTGCCAGTAGTGACCCCGGGTTTAACTATGGCTACACCTTC. This translates into CASSDPGFNYGYTF. Together with reference TRBV19 and TRBJ1-2, the CDR3 gives the full variable domain: DGGITQSPKYLFRKEGQNVTLSCEQNLNHDAMYWYRQDPGQGLRLIYYSQIVNDFQKGDIAEGYSVSREKKESFPLTVTSAQKNPTAFYLCASSDPGFNYGYTFGSGTRLTVV.

The chain is built from TRBV23-1 and TRBJ1-5, with a tentative D call TRBD1 (6 bases). TRBV23-1 is an ORF; its function is uncertain. V lost 6 bases and J 4 bases, leaving 13 bases between the germline ends. The CDR3 runs 14 residues. The CDR3 here is CASSPETGNQPQHF. The CDR3 DNA is TGCGCCAGCAGCCCCGAGACAGGTAATCAGCCCCAGCATTTT.

This chain uses TRBV24-1 with TRBJ1-2, with TRBD1 matching 11 bases. Per the germline V gene, CDR1 is KGHDR and CDR2 is SFDVKD. This CDR3 contains 15 residues. With V trimmed by 2 bases and J by 7 bases, 5 bases remained unmatched. CDR3 loop: CATSDSDRGLVGYTF. The DNA of the CDR3 is TGTGCCACCAGTGATTCGGACAGGGGGCTGGTTGGCTACACCTTC.

This chain uses TRBV7-2 with TRBJ1-5, with 8 nucleotides matching TRBD1. CDR3 length: 19 residues. J lost 0 bases, V lost 4 bases, and 14 bases had no gene match. Germline-derived CDR1 and CDR2 are SGHTA and FQGNSA. The CDR3 DNA sequence: TGTGCCAGCAGCTCCACTCAGGGGACAGGCCTCTATAGCAATCAGCCCCAGCATTTT. Residues: CASSSTQGTGLYSNQPQHF.

V is TRBV15 and J is TRBJ2-2; TRBD2 aligns across 8 bases. V was clipped by 1 base and J by 4 bases; unmatched bases: 2. The length of the CDR3 is 15 residues. Germline V gives CDR1 LNHNV, CDR2 YYDKDF (reference sequence). This CDR3 is CATSRGAGVTGELFF. Here the CDR3 DNA reads TGTGCCACCAGCAGAGGAGCGGGGGTCACCGGGGAGCTGTTTTTT.

The rearrangement links TRBV7-8 to TRBJ2-5, with 8 bases identical to TRBD2. The CDR3 totals 14 residues. Germline V lookup: CDR1 SGHVS, CDR2 FQNEAQ. After removal of 3 bases from V and 4 bases from J, the junction contained 4 bases not matched to a gene. CDR3 DNA sequence: TGTGCCAGCAGCTTGAGCGGGGGCAGAGAGACCCAGTACTTC. Its translation: CASSLSGGRETQYF.

V usage is TRBV5-8 and J usage is TRBJ1-1; D possibly corresponds to TRBD1 (6 bases). This CDR3 comprises 16 residues. From germline, CDR1 is SGHTS and CDR2 YDEGEE. V was shortened by 5 bases and J by 8 bases, with 25 bases between the two germline ends. CDR3 bases: TGTGCCAGCAGTCAAATTTGGGACATCAGGGACCCAGAAGCTTTCTTT. It encodes CASSQIWDIRDPEAFF.

This clone showed up just a few times. The rearrangement joins TRBV18 to TRBJ1-1; maybe TRBD1 (5 bases). Trimming pared 1 base from V and 0 bases from J, leaving 12 bases between. There are 16 residues in the CDR3. The germline CDR1 and CDR2 sequences are KGHSH and LQKENI. CDR3 bases: TGTGCCAGCTCACCACGACAGACCGGGCTGAACACTGAAGCTTTCTTT. It translates to CASSPRQTGLNTEAFF.

The gene calls are TRBV19 and TRBJ2-7; 7 bases agree with TRBD1. With V trimmed by 5 bases and J by 2 bases, 9 bases remained unmatched. Germline CDR1 reads LNHDA; CDR2 reads SQIVND (reference sequence). This CDR3 has 15 residues. The DNA of the CDR3 is TGTGCCAGTAGTGGTACCGGGACAGAGACCTACGAGCAGTACTTC. Translation gives CASSGTGTETYEQYF.

The genes are TRBV21-1 and TRBJ2-5; the table calls TRBD2, which could not be checked here. TRBV21-1 is noted as a pseudogene. CDR3 length equals 16 residues. The DNA for the CDR3 is TGTGCCAGCAGCAAGACTAGCGGGGAGCGGCAAGAGACCCAGTACTTC. This translates into CASSKTSGERQETQYF.

The chain combines TRBV6-2 or TRBV6-3 with TRBJ2-3; 9 bases are a match to TRBD2. Germline-derived CDR1 and CDR2 are MNHEY and SVGEGT. The CDR3 runs to 19 residues. Trimming removed 4 bases from V and 2 bases from J; junction bases left unmatched: 16. The DNA for the CDR3 is TGTGCCAGCAGTTCACCCCTTTGGGGTAGCGGGGGTTCCACAGATACGCAGTATTTT. This sequence encodes CASSSPLWGSGGSTDTQYF.

The chain is built from TRBV6-6 and TRBJ2-1, with 10 positions matching TRBD2. The V gene's germline CDR1 is MNHNY and CDR2 SVGAGI (reference sequence). J was trimmed by 2 bases and V by 6 bases; bases with no gene match: 4. The CDR3 totals 15 residues. CDR3 nucleotide sequence: TGTGCCAGCAGCCTTCTAGCGGGAGCCTACAATGAGCAGTTCTTC. As protein: CASSLLAGAYNEQFF.

The V call is TRBV10-3, the J call TRBJ1-2; D gene ambiguous. V lost 1 base and J lost 2, with 17 bases in between. Germline loops: CDR1 ENHRY, CDR2 SYGVKD. CDR3 size: 17 residues. The CDR3 here is CAISEWSNGEGNYGYTF. In DNA, the CDR3 is TGTGCCATCAGTGAGTGGTCAAACGGAGAGGGAAACTATGGCTACACCTTC.

The chain carries TRBV7-2 and TRBJ1-1; 9 positions match TRBD1. Germline lookup yields CDR1 SGHTA and CDR2 FQGNSA. V lost 5 bases to trimming and J lost 4 bases; unmatched junction nucleotides: 8. This CDR3 region has 15 residues. CDR3 sequence reads: CASSTSGTGRTEAFF. The CDR3 nucleotides read TGTGCCAGCAGCACCTCCGGGACAGGGCGCACTGAAGCTTTCTTT.

The V call is TRBV6-1, the J call TRBJ2-7; a weak D match, TRBD2 (6 bases). V was pared by 2 bases and J by 3 bases, with 23 bases between. Germline assignment: CDR1 MNHNS and CDR2 SASEGT. This CDR3 comprises 18 residues. The CDR3 sequence: CASSERPPGRVADYEQYF. The CDR3 DNA follows: TGTGCCAGCAGTGAACGCCCTCCTGGCAGGGTAGCGGACTACGAGCAGTACTTC.

The J gene is TRBJ1-2, the V gene TRBV6-2 or TRBV6-3; D is unclear. Trimming removed 0 bases from V and 1 base from J, with 6 bases in between. This CDR3 comprises 14 residues. Germline V CDR1 and CDR2: MNHEY, SVGEGT. The CDR3 reads CASSYSRGNYGYTF. The CDR3 DNA sequence: TGTGCCAGCAGTTACTCGCGGGGTAACTATGGCTACACCTTC.

This clone came up once. The chain joins TRBV7-9 to TRBJ2-7, with D possibly matching TRBD1 (6 bases). Deletions cut 5 bases from V and 2 bases from J, with 13 bases between. The germline CDR1 and CDR2 sequences are SEHNR and FQNEAQ (reference sequence). The CDR3 spans 14 residues. The DNA of the CDR3 is TGTGCCAGCAGCGACCGGGACACACCCTACGAGCAGTACTTC. The encoded protein is CASSDRDTPYEQYF.

V gene TRBV7-9 combines with J gene TRBJ2-5; 7 nucleotides agree with TRBD2. The V and J ends lost 5 bases and 5 bases, in that order; junction bases with no gene match: 8. The CDR3 consists of 14 residues. Germline V gene lookup returns CDR1 SEHNR and CDR2 FQNEAQ (reference sequence). This chain's CDR3 is CASSPEGGKETQYF. As DNA, the CDR3 is TGTGCCAGCAGCCCAGAGGGAGGGAAGGAGACCCAGTACTTC.